This paragraph covers one T cell receptor (beta chain) sequence. This specimen comes from a study of T cell changes during pregnancy in multiple sclerosis. Data came from immunoSEQ multiplex PCR; TCRdb stores just in-frame clones and leaves some out. Of fewer than 150,000 clones in the sample, roughly 95% are singletons; the top ten hold approximately 0.45%. The CDR3 length is 16 residues. The V gene's germline CDR1 is LGHNA and CDR2 YSLEER. V was clipped by 4 bases and J by 7 bases; unmatched bases: 10. V and J are TRBV4-3 and TRBJ2-2; TRBD2 matches at 9 bases. The starting material was peripheral blood, obtained after pregnancy. The receptor comes from a female donor with multiple sclerosis, enrolled in a pregnancy study. The CDR3 sequence is CASSPQGREGVGELFF. As DNA, the CDR3 is TGCGCCAGCAGCCCCCAGGGGCGGGAGGGCGTCGGGGAGCTGTTTTTT.